The sequence of this TCR beta chain was determined in a study of blood T cell repertoires in COVID-19. Comment on this clone: The sample contains more than one DNA sequence encoding this CDR3.

Produced via immunoSEQ multiplex PCR; TCRdb's table is partial and in-frame only. The sample carries 250,000 to 350,000 clones, 90% recorded once. The sequence derives from a man between 60 and 75 years old who had recovered from COVID-19. The sequenced material came from PBMCs or T cells enriched from blood (not recorded which).

The CDR3: CASRDGGSGANVLTF. The CDR3 DNA reads TGTGCCAGTCGCGACGGGGGCTCTGGGGCCAACGTCCTGACTTTC. The V call is TRBV6-5, the J call TRBJ2-6; perhaps TRBD2 as D (6 bases). There are 15 residues in the CDR3. V gave up 9 bases and J gave up 0 bases, with 12 bases separating them. Germline-derived CDR1 and CDR2 are MNHEY and SVGAGI.